The present T cell receptor beta chain was sequenced within a study of T-cell memory formation after mild COVID-19. TCRdb processed the 5' RACE reads anew with MiXCR; each CDR3 protein has one entry. The table lists under 350,000 distinct CDR3 sequences, roughly 15% of them singletons. Trimming left V 6 bases short and J 4 bases short, with 7 bases between. Germline CDR1 and CDR2: ENHRY and SYGVKD. The CDR3 is 12 residues long. The source is a man between 18 and 29 years old who had mild COVID-19 (a few samples of this study predate the infection). Cell type and time point are not known. The sequenced sample was PBMCs or a T cell subset sorted from them (not recorded which). The rearrangement uses TRBV10-3 and TRBJ2-1; TRBD1 is a possible D gene (6 bases). CDR3 region: CAIRDSYNEQFF. In nucleotides, the CDR3 is TGTGCCATCAGGGACAGTTACAATGAGCAGTTCTTC.